This is a list of T cell receptor beta chains from one sample in a study of T-cell reconstitution after alpha-beta-depleted transplantation in children. TCRdb reanalysed the PCR reads using MiXCR and keeps one entry per CDR3 protein. This sample carries 700,000 to 850,000 distinct CDR3 sequences, approximately 15% of them seen once, and the ten largest clones take roughly 4.8%. Specimen: PBMCs, mostly from graft donor cells, collected 360 days after TCRalphabeta/CD19-depleted stem cell transplant. The source is a male patient between 10 and 17 years old who had a stem cell transplant for acute lymphoblastic leukemia, so the T cells may come from the graft donor. Both conserved end residues are part of each CDR3. The D gene is left open where the match is weak. Clone size is shown for a subset of rows, as once, few, many or a class of expanded clone.

length,size,D,V,J,CDR3,DNA
16,few,TRBD2,TRBV10-2,TRBJ2-1,CASSEGRAGGDNEQFF,TGCGCCAGCAGTGAGGGGAGAGCGGGAGGAGACAATGAGCAGTTCTTC
15,many,TRBD2,TRBV7-9,TRBJ2-1,CASSFGLAGGNEQFF,TGCGCCAGCAGCTTCGGACTAGCGGGAGGCAATGAGCAGTTCTTC
15,.,.,TRBV20-1,TRBJ1-2,CSARVGRGEGDGYTF,TGCAGTGCTAGAGTAGGCAGGGGTGAGGGGGATGGCTACACCTTC
16,.,TRBD2,TRBV3-1,TRBJ2-7,CASSQGALTSGYEQYF,TGTGCCAGCAGCCAAGGAGCTTTGACTAGCGGCTACGAGCAGTACTTC
15,.,.,TRBV20-1,TRBJ2-1,CSARVSQRANNEQFF,TGCAGTGCTAGAGTCTCACAGCGGGCGAACAATGAGCAGTTCTTC
15,few,TRBD1,TRBV5-1,TRBJ2-7,CASSLPGTALYEQYF,TGCGCCAGCAGCTTGCCGGGGACAGCCCTCTACGAGCAGTACTTC
16,few,TRBD2,TRBV15,TRBJ2-2,CATIGRLAGDTGELFF,TGTGCCACCATCGGTAGGCTAGCGGGGGACACCGGGGAGCTGTTTTTT
14,many,TRBD1,TRBV2,TRBJ1-2,CASSDGTGDYGYTF,TGTGCCAGCAGTGATGGGACAGGGGATTATGGCTACACCTTC
16,few,.,TRBV6-5,TRBJ2-7,CASSYSYSLISYEQYF,TGTGCCAGCAGTTACTCGTATAGTTTGATCTCCTACGAGCAGTACTTC
14,.,TRBD2,TRBV7-9,TRBJ2-7,CASSFPGGYYEQYF,TGTGCCAGCAGCTTTCCGGGAGGTTACTACGAGCAGTACTTC
13,few,.,TRBV6-6,TRBJ1-1,CASSYVEGSEAFF,TGTGCCAGCAGTTACGTGGAGGGTTCTGAAGCTTTCTTT
14,.,.,TRBV5-1,TRBJ1-1,CASSLGQDSSEAFF,TGCGCCAGCAGCTTGGGCCAGGACAGCTCCGAAGCTTTCTTT
16,.,TRBD1,TRBV7-7,TRBJ1-2,CASSSPLDRSAYGYTF,TGTGCCAGCAGCTCCCCTTTGGACAGGTCCGCCTATGGCTACACCTTC
17,.,.,TRBV29-1,TRBJ2-5,CSVEARGGKGIGETQYF,TGCAGCGTTGAAGCCAGGGGGGGGAAAGGTATCGGAGAGACCCAGTACTTC
14,.,.,TRBV27,TRBJ2-1,CASSLLGGFNEQFF,TGTGCCAGCAGTTTACTAGGGGGTTTCAATGAGCAGTTCTTC
16,many,TRBD2,TRBV12-3/TRBV12-4,TRBJ2-5,CASKPTVAGVGETQYF,TGTGCCAGCAAGCCTACAGTCGCGGGAGTAGGAGAGACCCAGTACTTC
16,few,.,TRBV19,TRBJ1-1,CASSIGASTGDTEAFF,TGTGCCAGTAGTATAGGGGCCTCTACGGGGGACACTGAAGCTTTCTTT
16,.,TRBD2,TRBV6-5,TRBJ2-2,CASSYGLAVYTGELFF,TGTGCCAGCAGTTATGGGCTAGCGGTATACACCGGGGAGCTGTTTTTT
16,.,TRBD2,TRBV5-1,TRBJ2-3,CASSGGLDRRADTQYF,TGCGCCAGCAGCGGAGGACTAGACCGCAGGGCAGATACGCAGTATTTT
14,.,.,TRBV4-1,TRBJ2-5,CASSQVMTQETQYF,TGCGCCAGCAGCCAAGTCATGACCCAAGAGACCCAGTACTTC
18,few,TRBD2,TRBV7-7,TRBJ2-3,CASSLGVISGSSTDTQYF,TGTGCCAGCAGCTTAGGGGTAATTAGCGGGAGTAGCACAGATACGCAGTATTTT
18,.,.,TRBV6-6,TRBJ2-2,CASSYEAGGASHTGELFF,TGTGCCAGCAGTTACGAGGCCGGGGGCGCGTCGCACACCGGGGAGCTGTTTTTT
15,many,.,TRBV12-3/TRBV12-4,TRBJ1-4,CASSLKTGINEKLFF,TGTGCCAGCAGTCTGAAGACAGGAATTAATGAAAAACTGTTTTTT
15,many,TRBD2,TRBV20-1,TRBJ2-3,CSASPLAGVQDTQYF,TGCAGTGCCAGCCCACTAGCGGGAGTTCAAGATACGCAGTATTTT
16,many,.,TRBV6-5,TRBJ1-6,CASSYSFLGRNSPLHF,TGTGCCAGCAGTTACTCCTTTCTCGGGCGCAATTCACCCCTCCACTTT
12,many,.,TRBV3-1,TRBJ2-3,CASSQVPRTQYF,TGTGCCAGCAGCCAAGTACCGCGAACGCAGTATTTT
15,few,TRBD1,TRBV6-5,TRBJ1-4,CASSYSGTGYEKLFF,TGTGCCAGCAGTTACTCCGGGACAGGGTACGAAAAACTGTTTTTT
14,few,TRBD1,TRBV5-1,TRBJ2-1,CASSGGQGAGEQFF,TGCGCCAGCAGCGGGGGACAGGGGGCAGGGGAGCAGTTCTTC
13,many,.,TRBV12-3/TRBV12-4,TRBJ2-5,CASSGGMQETQYF,TGTGCCAGCAGTGGGGGGATGCAAGAGACCCAGTACTTC
15,.,.,TRBV7-8,TRBJ1-2,CASSLRRDNFYGYTF,TGTGCCAGCAGCCTGAGGCGGGACAATTTCTATGGCTACACCTTC
16,few,.,TRBV7-6,TRBJ1-2,CASSLGPRGASYGYTF,TGTGCCAGCAGCTTAGGGCCCCGGGGGGCCAGCTATGGCTACACCTTC
15,.,TRBD1,TRBV5-1,TRBJ1-5,CASSFSGGPNQPQHF,TGCGCCAGCAGCTTTTCAGGGGGTCCTAATCAGCCCCAGCATTTT
12,.,.,TRBV10-3,TRBJ2-5,CAISEPPFTQYF,TGTGCCATCAGTGAGCCACCGTTCACCCAGTACTTC
15,.,.,TRBV7-2,TRBJ2-2,CASRTRLEVTGELFF,TGTGCCAGCAGGACTCGATTGGAAGTCACCGGGGAGCTGTTTTTT
13,.,TRBD1,TRBV5-1,TRBJ1-1,CASSSWTGTEAFF,TGCGCCAGCAGCTCCTGGACAGGCACTGAAGCTTTCTTT
14,.,.,TRBV13,TRBJ2-1,CASSWLNRENEQFF,TGTGCCAGCAGCTGGCTAAACAGGGAGAATGAGCAGTTCTTC
14,.,TRBD2,TRBV29-1,TRBJ2-5,CSVAGLAGEETQYF,TGCAGCGTCGCGGGACTAGCGGGAGAAGAGACCCAGTACTTC
15,.,.,TRBV5-1,TRBJ2-7,CASSLARGKGLEQYF,TGCGCCAGCAGCTTGGCCCGGGGTAAGGGGCTCGAGCAGTACTTC
15,few,.,TRBV7-9,TRBJ1-5,CASSSGLYSNQPQHF,TGTGCCAGCAGCTCAGGATTATATAGCAATCAGCCCCAGCATTTT
15,.,.,TRBV6-5,TRBJ2-2,CASSYQQGPPGELFF,TGTGCCAGCAGTTACCAGCAGGGTCCGCCCGGGGAGCTGTTTTTT
14,.,.,TRBV20-1,TRBJ2-3,CSVQGTGPTDTQYF,TGCAGTGTACAAGGAACAGGGCCCACAGATACGCAGTATTTT
19,few,TRBD1,TRBV7-4,TRBJ2-4,CASWSRGTGGPVAKNIQYF,TGTGCCAGCTGGTCGAGAGGGACAGGGGGGCCTGTAGCCAAAAACATTCAGTACTTC
18,.,TRBD2,TRBV4-1,TRBJ2-1,CASSLGLAGRPSYNEQFF,TGCGCCAGCAGCCTTGGACTAGCGGGTCGGCCCTCCTACAATGAGCAGTTCTTC
8,many,TRBD1,TRBV29-1,TRBJ2-7,CSASGGYF,TGCAGCGCGTCAGGGGGGTACTTC
13,.,TRBD1,TRBV19,TRBJ2-2,CASGGQGAGELFF,TGTGCCAGCGGGGGACAGGGCGCCGGGGAGCTGTTTTTT
16,few,.,TRBV4-1,TRBJ1-3,CASSQDHQVSGNTIYF,TGCGCCAGCAGCCAAGATCATCAAGTCTCTGGAAACACCATATATTTT
17,.,TRBD1,TRBV5-5,TRBJ2-3,CASRTRRDRVQTDTQYF,TGTGCCAGCAGGACCAGACGGGACAGGGTTCAAACAGATACGCAGTATTTT
12,few,.,TRBV9,TRBJ2-2,CASVSYTGELFF,TGTGCCAGCGTGAGCTACACCGGGGAGCTGTTTTTT
11,.,.,TRBV30,TRBJ2-7,CAWGGPYEQYF,TGTGCCTGGGGCGGACCCTACGAGCAGTACTTC
13,.,.,TRBV12-5,TRBJ2-7,CASGHGVSYEQYF,TGTGCTAGTGGCCACGGGGTCTCCTACGAGCAGTACTTC
14,.,.,TRBV7-8,TRBJ2-1,CASSPSRLTGEQFF,TGTGCCAGCAGCCCAAGCCGACTAACCGGTGAGCAGTTCTTC